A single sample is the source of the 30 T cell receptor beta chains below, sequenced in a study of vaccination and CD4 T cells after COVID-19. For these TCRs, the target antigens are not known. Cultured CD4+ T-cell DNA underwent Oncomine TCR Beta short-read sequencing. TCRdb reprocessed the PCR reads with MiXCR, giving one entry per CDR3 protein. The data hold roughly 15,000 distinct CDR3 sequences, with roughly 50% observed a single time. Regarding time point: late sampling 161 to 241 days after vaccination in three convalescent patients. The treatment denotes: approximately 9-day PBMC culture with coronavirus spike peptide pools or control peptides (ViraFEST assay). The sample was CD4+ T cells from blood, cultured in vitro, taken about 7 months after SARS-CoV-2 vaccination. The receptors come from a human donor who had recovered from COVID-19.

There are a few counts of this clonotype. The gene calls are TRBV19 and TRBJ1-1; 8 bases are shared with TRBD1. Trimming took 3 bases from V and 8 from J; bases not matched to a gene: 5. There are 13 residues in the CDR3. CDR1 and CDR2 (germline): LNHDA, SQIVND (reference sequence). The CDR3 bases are TGTGCCAGTAGTATGACAGGGGTGAGGGAAGCTTTCTTT. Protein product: CASSMTGVREAFF.

The CDR3 is CARSFSRQPQHF. DNA of the CDR3: TGTGCCAGAAGCTTTTCGCGTCAGCCCCAGCATTTT. The chain combines TRBV5-3 with TRBJ1-5; no firm D call. TRBV5-3 is designated an ORF whose function remains uncertain. This CDR3 comprises 12 residues. The V end lost 2 bases, the J end lost 6 bases, and 6 bases lay between the germline ends.

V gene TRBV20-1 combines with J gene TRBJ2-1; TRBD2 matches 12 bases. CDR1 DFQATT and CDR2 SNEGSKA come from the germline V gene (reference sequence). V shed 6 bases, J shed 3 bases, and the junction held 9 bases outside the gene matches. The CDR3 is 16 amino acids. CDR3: CSARLAGDSVYNEQFF. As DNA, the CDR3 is TGCAGTGCACGACTAGCGGGGGATTCTGTCTACAATGAGCAGTTCTTC.

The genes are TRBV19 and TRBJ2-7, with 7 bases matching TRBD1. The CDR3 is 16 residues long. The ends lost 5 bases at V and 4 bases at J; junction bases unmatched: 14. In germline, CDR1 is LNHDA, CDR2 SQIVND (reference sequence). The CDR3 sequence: CASSSSHRGFGYEQYF. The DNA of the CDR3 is TGTGCCAGTAGTTCGTCCCACAGGGGTTTCGGATACGAGCAGTACTTC.

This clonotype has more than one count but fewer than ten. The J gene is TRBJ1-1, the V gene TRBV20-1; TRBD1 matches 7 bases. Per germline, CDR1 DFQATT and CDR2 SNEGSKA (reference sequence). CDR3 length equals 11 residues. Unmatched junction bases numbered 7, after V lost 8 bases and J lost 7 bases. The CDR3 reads CSLGRGVEAFF. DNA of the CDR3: TGCAGTCTCGGCAGGGGGGTTGAAGCTTTCTTT.

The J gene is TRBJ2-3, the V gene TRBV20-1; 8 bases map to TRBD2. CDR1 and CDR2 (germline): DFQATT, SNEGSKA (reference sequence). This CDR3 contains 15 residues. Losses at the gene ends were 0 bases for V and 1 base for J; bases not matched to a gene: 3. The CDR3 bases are TGCAGTGCTAGAGATCCAGCGGGGGGCACAGATACGCAGTATTTT. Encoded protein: CSARDPAGGTDTQYF.

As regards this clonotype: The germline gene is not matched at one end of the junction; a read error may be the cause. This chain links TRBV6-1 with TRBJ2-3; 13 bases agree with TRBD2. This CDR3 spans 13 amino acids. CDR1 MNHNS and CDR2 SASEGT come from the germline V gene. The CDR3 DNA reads TGTGCCAGCAGTGCACTAGCGGGGGGGCTTTTGGATTTT. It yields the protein CASSALAGGLLDF.

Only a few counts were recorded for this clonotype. The CDR3 sequence is CSAISATDTQYF. DNA of the CDR3: TGCAGTGCTATCTCAGCCACAGATACGCAGTATTTT. The chain uses TRBV20-1 and TRBJ2-3; no clear D. Germline CDR1 DFQATT, CDR2 SNEGSKA (reference sequence). V lost 4 bases and J lost 2, with 7 bases in between. The CDR3 covers 12 residues.

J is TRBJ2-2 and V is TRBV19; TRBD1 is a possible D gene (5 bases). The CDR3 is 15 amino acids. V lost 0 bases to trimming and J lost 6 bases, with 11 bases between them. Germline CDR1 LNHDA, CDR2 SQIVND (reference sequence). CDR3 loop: CASSIDPAGSGELFF. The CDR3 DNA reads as TGTGCCAGTAGTATAGATCCAGCAGGGTCCGGGGAGCTGTTTTTT.

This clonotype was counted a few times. As DNA, the CDR3 is TGTGCCAGCAGCTTAGACGGGAGGAGCTCCTACGAGCAGTACTTC. Translated, it gives CASSLDGRSSYEQYF. The chain combines TRBV7-8 with TRBJ2-7; 7 bases are a match to TRBD2. Looked up from germline, CDR1 is SGHVS and CDR2 is FQNEAQ. The V and J ends lost 1 base and 0 bases, in that order; junction bases with no gene match: 3. The CDR3 contains 15 residues.

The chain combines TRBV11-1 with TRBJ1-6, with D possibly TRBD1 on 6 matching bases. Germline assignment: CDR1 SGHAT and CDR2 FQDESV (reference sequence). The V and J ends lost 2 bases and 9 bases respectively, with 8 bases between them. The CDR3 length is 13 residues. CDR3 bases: TGTGCCAGCAGCTTATTAGGGGGTTCACCCCTCCACTTT. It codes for CASSLLGGSPLHF.

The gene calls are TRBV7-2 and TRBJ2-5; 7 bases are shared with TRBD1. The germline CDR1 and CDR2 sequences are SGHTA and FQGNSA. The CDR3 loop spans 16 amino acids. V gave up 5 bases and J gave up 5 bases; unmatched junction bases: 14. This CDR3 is CASSHGYRGGRETQYF. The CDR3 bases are TGTGCCAGCAGCCACGGTTACAGGGGCGGGCGGGAGACCCAGTACTTC.

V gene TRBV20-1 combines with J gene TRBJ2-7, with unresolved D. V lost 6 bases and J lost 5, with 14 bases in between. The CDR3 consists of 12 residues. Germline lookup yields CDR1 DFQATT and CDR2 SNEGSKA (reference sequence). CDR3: CSARIEVHEQYF. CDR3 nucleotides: TGCAGTGCCCGTATTGAGGTTCACGAGCAGTACTTC.

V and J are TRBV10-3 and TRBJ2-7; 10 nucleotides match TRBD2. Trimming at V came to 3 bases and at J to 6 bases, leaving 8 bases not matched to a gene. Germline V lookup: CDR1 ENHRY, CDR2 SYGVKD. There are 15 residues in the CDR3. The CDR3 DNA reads TGTGCCATCAGTGATGGGCTAGCGGGAGCTAGCGAGCAGTACTTC. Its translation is CAISDGLAGASEQYF.

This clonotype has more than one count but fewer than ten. The CDR3: CASTTGAGAFF. The CDR3 DNA follows: TGTGCCAGCACAACAGGGGCGGGGGCTTTCTTT. J is TRBJ1-1 and V is TRBV6-1; 7 nucleotides match TRBD1. The CDR3 contains 11 residues. Germline V gene data show CDR1 as MNHNS and CDR2 as SASEGT. The ends lost 7 bases at V and 11 bases at J; junction bases unmatched: 7.

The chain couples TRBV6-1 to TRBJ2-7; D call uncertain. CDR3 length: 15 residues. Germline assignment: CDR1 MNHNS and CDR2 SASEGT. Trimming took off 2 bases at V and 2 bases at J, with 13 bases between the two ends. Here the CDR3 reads CASSELEGPTYEQYF. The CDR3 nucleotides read TGTGCCAGCAGTGAACTCGAAGGGCCAACCTACGAGCAGTACTTC.

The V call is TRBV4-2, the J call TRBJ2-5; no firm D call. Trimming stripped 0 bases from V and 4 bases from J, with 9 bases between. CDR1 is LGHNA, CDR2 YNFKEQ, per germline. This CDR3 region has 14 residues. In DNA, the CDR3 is TGTGCCAGCAGCCAAGATGGGCGATCAGAGACCCAGTACTTC. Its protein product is CASSQDGRSETQYF.

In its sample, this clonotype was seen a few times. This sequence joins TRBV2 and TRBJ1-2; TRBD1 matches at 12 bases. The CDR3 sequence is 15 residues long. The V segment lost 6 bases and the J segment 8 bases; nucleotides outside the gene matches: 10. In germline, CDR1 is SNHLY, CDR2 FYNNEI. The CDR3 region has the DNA TGTGCCAGCAGGGGACAGGGGGCGTTTCTTGGCGGCTACACCTTC. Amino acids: CASRGQGAFLGGYTF.

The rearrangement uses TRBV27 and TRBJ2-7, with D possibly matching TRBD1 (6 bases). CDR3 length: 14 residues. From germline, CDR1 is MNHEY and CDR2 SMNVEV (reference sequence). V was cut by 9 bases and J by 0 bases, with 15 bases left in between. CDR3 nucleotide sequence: TGTGCCAGTAAAACAGGGTTGAGCTCCTACGAGCAGTACTTC. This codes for CASKTGLSSYEQYF.

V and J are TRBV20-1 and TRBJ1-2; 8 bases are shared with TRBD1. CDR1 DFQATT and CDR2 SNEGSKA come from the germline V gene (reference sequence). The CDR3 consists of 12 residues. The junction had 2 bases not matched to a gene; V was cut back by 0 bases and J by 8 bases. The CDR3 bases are TGCAGTGCTAGAGATTACAGGGGGGGCTACACCTTC. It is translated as CSARDYRGGYTF.

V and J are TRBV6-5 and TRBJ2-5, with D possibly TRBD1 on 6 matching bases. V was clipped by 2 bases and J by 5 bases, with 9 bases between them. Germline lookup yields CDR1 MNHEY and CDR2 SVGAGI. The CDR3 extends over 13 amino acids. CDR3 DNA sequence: TGTGCCAGCAGTTACACAGGGCGGGAGACCCAGTACTTC. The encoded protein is CASSYTGRETQYF.

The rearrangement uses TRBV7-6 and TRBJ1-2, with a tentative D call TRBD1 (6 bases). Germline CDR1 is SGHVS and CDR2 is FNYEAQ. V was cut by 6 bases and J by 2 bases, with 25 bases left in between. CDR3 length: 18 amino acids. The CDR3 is CASSFPDRDDRSNYGYTF. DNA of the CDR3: TGTGCCAGCAGTTTTCCCGATAGAGACGACAGGTCCAACTATGGCTACACCTTC.

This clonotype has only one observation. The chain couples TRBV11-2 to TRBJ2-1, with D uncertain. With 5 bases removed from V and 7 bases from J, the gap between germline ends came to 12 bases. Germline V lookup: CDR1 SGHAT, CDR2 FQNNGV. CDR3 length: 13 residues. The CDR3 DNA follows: TGTGCCAGCAGCCAAGAAGAAACTAATGAGCAGTTCTTC. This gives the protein CASSQEETNEQFF.

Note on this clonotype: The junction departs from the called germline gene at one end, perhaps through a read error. The CDR3 loop reads CASGLTGGNYGYTF. DNA for the CDR3: TGTGCCAGCGGCTTAACTGGGGGCAACTATGGCTACACCTTC. The chain has TRBV7-9 and TRBJ1-2; D might be TRBD1 (6 bases). The germline V gene has CDR1 SEHNR and CDR2 FQNEAQ (reference sequence). CDR3 length: 14 residues.

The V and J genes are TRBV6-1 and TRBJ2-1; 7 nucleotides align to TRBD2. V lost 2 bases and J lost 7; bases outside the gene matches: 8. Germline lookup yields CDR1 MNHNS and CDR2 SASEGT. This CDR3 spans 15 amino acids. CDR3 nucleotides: TGTGCCAGCAGTGAATCCGGACCCGGGGGGAATGAGCAGTTCTTC. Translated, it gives CASSESGPGGNEQFF.

CDR3 residues: CASSRDGRWGEQYF. The CDR3 DNA reads TGTGCCAGCAGTCGAGACGGGAGATGGGGGGAGCAGTACTTC. The chain combines TRBV7-2 with TRBJ2-7; D might be TRBD2 (6 bases). Trimming pared 6 bases from V and 7 bases from J, leaving 19 bases between. The germline V gene encodes CDR1 SGHTA and CDR2 FQGNSA. This CDR3 is 14 amino acids long.

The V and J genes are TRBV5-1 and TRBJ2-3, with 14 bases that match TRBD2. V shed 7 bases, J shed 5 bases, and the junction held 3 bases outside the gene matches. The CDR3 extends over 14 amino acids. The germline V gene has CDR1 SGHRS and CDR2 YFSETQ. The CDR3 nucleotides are TGCGCCAGCGGGGGACTAGCGGGGGAAGATACGCAGTATTTT. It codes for CASGGLAGEDTQYF.

For the CDR3, the DNA is TGTGCCAGCAGCACTGGGTCAGGGATTGGCAATGAGCAGTTCTTC. The encoded protein is CASSTGSGIGNEQFF. The V call is TRBV7-3, the J call TRBJ2-1, with a weak D call TRBD1 (5 bases). The CDR3 sequence is 15 residues long. The germline V and J ends were trimmed by 5 bases and 6 bases, with 17 bases remaining between them. Germline V gene lookup returns CDR1 SGHTA and CDR2 FQGTGA.

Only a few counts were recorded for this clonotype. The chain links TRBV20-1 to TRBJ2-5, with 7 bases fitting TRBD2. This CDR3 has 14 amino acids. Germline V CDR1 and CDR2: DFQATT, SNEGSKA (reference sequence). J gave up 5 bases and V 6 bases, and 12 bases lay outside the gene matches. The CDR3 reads CSAQPREVGETQYF. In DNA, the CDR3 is TGCAGTGCCCAGCCCCGGGAGGTAGGGGAGACCCAGTACTTC.

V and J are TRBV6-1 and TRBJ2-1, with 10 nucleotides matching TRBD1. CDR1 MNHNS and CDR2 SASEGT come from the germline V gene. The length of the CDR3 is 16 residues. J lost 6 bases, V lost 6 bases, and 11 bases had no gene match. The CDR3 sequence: CASRSFRDRGGNEQFF. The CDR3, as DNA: TGTGCCAGCAGGAGCTTCCGGGACAGGGGAGGCAATGAGCAGTTCTTC.